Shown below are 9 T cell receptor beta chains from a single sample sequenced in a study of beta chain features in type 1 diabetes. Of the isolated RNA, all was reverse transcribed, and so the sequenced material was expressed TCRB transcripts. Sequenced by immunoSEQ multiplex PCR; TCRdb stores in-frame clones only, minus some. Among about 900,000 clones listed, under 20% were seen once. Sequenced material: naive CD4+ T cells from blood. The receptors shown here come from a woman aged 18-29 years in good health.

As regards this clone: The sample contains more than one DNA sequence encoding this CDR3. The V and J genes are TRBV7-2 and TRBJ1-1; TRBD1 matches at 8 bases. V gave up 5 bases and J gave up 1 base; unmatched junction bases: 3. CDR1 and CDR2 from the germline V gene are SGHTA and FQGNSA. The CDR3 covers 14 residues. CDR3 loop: CASSPDRGNTEAFF. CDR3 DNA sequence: TGTGCCAGCAGCCCAGACAGGGGGAACACTGAAGCTTTCTTT.

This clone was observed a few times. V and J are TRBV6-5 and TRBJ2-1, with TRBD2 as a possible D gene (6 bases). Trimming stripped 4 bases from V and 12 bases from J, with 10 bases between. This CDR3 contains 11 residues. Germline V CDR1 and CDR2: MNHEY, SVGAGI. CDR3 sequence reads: CASSSRRGQFF. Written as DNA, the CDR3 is TGTGCCAGCAGTTCGAGGCGGGGGCAGTTCTTC.

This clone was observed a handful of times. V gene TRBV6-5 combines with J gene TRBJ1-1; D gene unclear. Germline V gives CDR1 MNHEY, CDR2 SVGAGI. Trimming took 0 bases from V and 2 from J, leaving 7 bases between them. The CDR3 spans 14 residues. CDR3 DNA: TGTGCCAGCAGTTACTCGGCGGGTAACACTGAAGCTTTCTTT. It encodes CASSYSAGNTEAFF.

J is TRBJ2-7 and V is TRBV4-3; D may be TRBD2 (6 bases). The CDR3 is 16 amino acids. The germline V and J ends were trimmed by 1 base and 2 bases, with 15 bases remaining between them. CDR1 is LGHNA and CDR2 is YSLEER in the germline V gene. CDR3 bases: TGCGCCAGCAGCCAAGGAGCGGGCGGGCGGACCTACGAGCAGTACTTC. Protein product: CASSQGAGGRTYEQYF.

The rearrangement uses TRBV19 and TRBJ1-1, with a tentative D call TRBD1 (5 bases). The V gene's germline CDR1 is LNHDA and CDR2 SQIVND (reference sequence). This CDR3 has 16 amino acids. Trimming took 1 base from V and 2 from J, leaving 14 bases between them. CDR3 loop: CASSIAGAGSNTEAFF. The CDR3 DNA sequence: TGTGCCAGTAGTATAGCTGGCGCAGGGAGTAACACTGAAGCTTTCTTT.

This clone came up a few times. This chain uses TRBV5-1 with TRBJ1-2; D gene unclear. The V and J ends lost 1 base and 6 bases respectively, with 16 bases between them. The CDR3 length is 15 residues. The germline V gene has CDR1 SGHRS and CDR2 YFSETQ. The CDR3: CASSLTQRNFDGYTF. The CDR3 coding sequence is TGCGCCAGCAGCTTGACACAGCGAAACTTTGATGGCTACACCTTC.

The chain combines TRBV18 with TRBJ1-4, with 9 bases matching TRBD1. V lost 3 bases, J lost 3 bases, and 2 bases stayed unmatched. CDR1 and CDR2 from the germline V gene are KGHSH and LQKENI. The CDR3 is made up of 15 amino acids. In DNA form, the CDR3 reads TGTGCCAGCTCACCTCACAGGGGGCCTAATGAAAAACTGTTTTTT. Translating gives CASSPHRGPNEKLFF. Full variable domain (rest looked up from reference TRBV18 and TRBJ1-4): NAGVMQNPRHLVRRRGQEARLRCSPMKGHSHVYWYRQLPEEGLKFMVYLQKENIIDESGMPKERFSAEFPKEGPSILRIQQVVRGDSAAYFCASSPHRGPNEKLFFGSGTQLSVL.

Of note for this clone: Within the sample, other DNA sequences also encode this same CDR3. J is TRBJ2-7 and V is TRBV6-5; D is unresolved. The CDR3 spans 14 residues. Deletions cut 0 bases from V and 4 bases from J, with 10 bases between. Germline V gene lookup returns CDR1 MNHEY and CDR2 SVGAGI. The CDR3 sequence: CASSYSPGPYEQYF. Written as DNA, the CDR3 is TGTGCCAGCAGTTACTCGCCAGGACCTTACGAGCAGTACTTC.

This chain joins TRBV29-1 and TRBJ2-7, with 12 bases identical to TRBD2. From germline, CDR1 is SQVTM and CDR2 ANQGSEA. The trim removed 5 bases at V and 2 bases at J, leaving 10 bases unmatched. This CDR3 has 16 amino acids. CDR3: CSVSTRLAGDAYEQYF. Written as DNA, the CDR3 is TGCAGCGTTTCTACAAGACTAGCGGGAGACGCCTACGAGCAGTACTTC.